This section outlines one T cell receptor (beta chain) sequence together with its context. Its antigen is not known. The primer mix had 60 Vbeta and 13 Jbeta primers. Sequencing used immunoSEQ multiplex PCR; TCRdb keeps in-frame clones, though not all of them. Here the sample spans some 120,000 clones, 70% to 80% being singletons. The sample belongs to a study of cytomegalovirus exposure and HLA in healthy donors. Study-wide results and limits: CMV serostatus alone was available as immune exposure information.

CDR1 LNHDA and CDR2 SQIVND come from the germline V gene (reference sequence). The CDR3 consists of 13 residues. Trimming shortened V by 5 bases and J by 6 bases, and 13 bases separated the two germline ends. Sequencing input: PBMCs. This TCR was sampled from a female donor in good health and CMV-seronegative. This sequence joins TRBV19 and TRBJ1-1; D unclear. CDR3 residues: CASSSHDTSEAFF. Written as DNA, the CDR3 is TGTGCCAGTAGTTCCCACGACACTTCTGAAGCTTTCTTT. The full variable domain, its missing parts supplied by reference TRBV19 and TRBJ1-1, is DGGITQSPKYLFRKEGQNVTLSCEQNLNHDAMYWYRQDPGQGLRLIYYSQIVNDFQKGDIAEGYSVSREKKESFPLTVTSAQKNPTAFYLCASSSHDTSEAFFGQGTRLTVV.